The entry below gives a single T cell receptor (beta chain) sequence along with its context. The sample comes from a study of shared clonotypes between healthy human individuals. About the research overall: Donors were two women and a few men aged 18 to 49.

Germline trimming cut 8 bases from V and 5 bases from J; bases unmatched to any gene: 6. The CDR3 is 13 amino acids. CDR1 and CDR2 from the germline V gene are SGHTA and FQGTGA. The study ran the assay at deep level. Measured with immunoSEQ multiplex PCR; TCRdb has only the in-frame clones, and not every one. The sample records some 2.4 million clones, 80% to 95% being singletons. Material: naive CD4+ T cells from PBMCs. Described subset: CD45RA+ positively selected. The chain links TRBV7-3 to TRBJ1-5; the match to TRBD1 covers 7 bases. This receptor was obtained from a young man in good health. Some clones in this sample may be carry-over from other donors' samples. The CDR3 coding sequence is TGTGCCAGCGTCACGACAGGGCATCAGCCCCAGCATTTT. Its protein is CASVTTGHQPQHF.